A selection of T cell receptor beta chains follows, all from one sample in a study of regulatory T cells in long-lasting Graves disease. TCRdb itself ran the multiplex PCR reads through MiXCR, one entry per CDR3 protein. The table records roughly 300,000 distinct CDR3 sequences, around 20% of them present only once. The sample consisted of peripheral blood mononuclear cells (PBMCs), taken when the disease was refractory, from a patient treated with antithyroid drugs. The receptors were gathered from a female donor with Graves disease. CDR3s include the opening cysteine and the closing phenylalanine or tryptophan. A D gene is named only where the DNA matches it firmly. Some rows mark clone size as missing; the rest say once, few, many or name a class of expanded clone.

clone_size	v_call	d_call	j_call	cdr3_nt	cdr3_aa
.	TRBV18	.	TRBJ1-3	TGTGCCAGCCGGGGAGTAAGCTCTGGAAACACCATATATTTT	CASRGVSSGNTIYF
few	TRBV7-8	.	TRBJ2-3	TGTGCCAGCACGATCGGTTCGTCTGGCCCCACAGATACGCAGTATTTT	CASTIGSSGPTDTQYF
.	TRBV27	TRBD1	TRBJ2-3	TGTGCCAGCAGTTGGGGACAGGGCTCAGATACGCAGTATTTT	CASSWGQGSDTQYF
many	TRBV3-1	.	TRBJ2-5	TGTGCCAGCAGCCAAGATCGGGAGGAGACCCAGTACTTC	CASSQDREETQYF
many	TRBV29-1	TRBD1	TRBJ2-2	TGCAGCGTTGGGGGCTTGACAGGGGCCGGGGAGCTGTTTTTT	CSVGGLTGAGELFF
few	TRBV28	.	TRBJ2-7	TGTGCCAGCAGTACTTTAGGGTGGGGCTCCTACGAGCAGTACTTC	CASSTLGWGSYEQYF
many	TRBV6-5	TRBD2	TRBJ2-6	TGTGCCAGCAGTTACGCCGGGACTACCTCTGGGGCCAACGTCCTGACTTTC	CASSYAGTTSGANVLTF
many	TRBV7-2	.	TRBJ2-6	TGTGCCAGCAGCTTAAACAGTCTCTCTGGGGCCAACGTCCTGACTTTC	CASSLNSLSGANVLTF
.	TRBV15	TRBD2	TRBJ2-3	TGTGCCACCAGCAGAGATGAGGGCGGGAGTTTCCAGTCGTACACAGATACGCAGTATTTT	CATSRDEGGSFQSYTDTQYF
few	TRBV9	TRBD1	TRBJ2-7	TGTGCCAGCAGCGTGAGACACCGGGACAGCTACGAGCAGTACTTC	CASSVRHRDSYEQYF
few	TRBV6-2/TRBV6-3	TRBD1	TRBJ1-1	TGTGCCAGCAGTTACGCGACAGGGGGAACTGAAGCTTTCTTT	CASSYATGGTEAFF
many	TRBV18	TRBD2	TRBJ2-7	TGTGCCAGCTCACCAGTGGCTAGCGGGAGGGCCAGCGAGCAGTACTTC	CASSPVASGRASEQYF
.	TRBV20-1	TRBD1	TRBJ1-3	TGCAGTGCTAGTAAAGTGACAGGGAAAGGAAACACCATATATTTT	CSASKVTGKGNTIYF
few	TRBV11-2	TRBD1	TRBJ1-3	TGTGCCAGCAGCTTCTCGACAGGGCTGGGAAACACCATATATTTT	CASSFSTGLGNTIYF
many	TRBV28	.	TRBJ1-1	TGTGCCGTGTCAGTGATAAGGGACACTGAAGCTTTCTTT	CAVSVIRDTEAFF
.	TRBV18	.	TRBJ1-5	TGTGCCAGCTCACCGGGCAGGGATCAGCCCCGGCATTTT	CASSPGRDQPRHF
.	TRBV20-1	TRBD1	TRBJ1-5	TGCAGTGCTTCGACAGGGGACAATTTGCAGCCCCAGCATTTT	CSASTGDNLQPQHF
many	TRBV28	.	TRBJ2-5	TGTGCCAGCCCCTACTTGCGGGGCCCAGAGACCCAGTACTTC	CASPYLRGPETQYF
few	TRBV29-1	TRBD1	TRBJ1-2	TGCAGCGTTAACAGGGGAGGTGGCTACACCTTC	CSVNRGGGYTF
once	TRBV9	.	TRBJ2-1	TGTGCCAGCAACTCCGGGACCCCAGACGGCAATGAGCAGTTCTTC	CASNSGTPDGNEQFF
many	TRBV11-2	.	TRBJ2-5	TGTGCCAGCAGCCGGAACCAAGAGACCCAGTACTTC	CASSRNQETQYF
.	TRBV20-1	.	TRBJ1-5	TGCAGTGCTAGGGTTCAGGTCAATCAGCCCCAGCATTTT	CSARVQVNQPQHF
.	TRBV6-5	.	TRBJ1-2	TGTGCCAGCAGTTCCTCTTCTGGGACGGACTATGGCTACACCTTC	CASSSSSGTDYGYTF
.	TRBV20-1	TRBD1	TRBJ2-7	TGCAGTGCTTCGGGGGACAGGGGTTCCTACGAGCAGTACTTC	CSASGDRGSYEQYF
few	TRBV11-2	TRBD2	TRBJ2-3	TGTGCCAGCAGCCTCCGACTAGCGGGAGAAGGAACAGATACGCAGTATTTT	CASSLRLAGEGTDTQYF
many	TRBV5-1	TRBD1	TRBJ1-2	TGCGCCAGCAGCTCCGGACAGGGGGCGTACTACACCTTC	CASSSGQGAYYTF
.	TRBV6-9	.	TRBJ1-6	TGTGCCAGCAGTTACCAAGGGGGTTATTCACCCCTCCACTTT	CASSYQGGYSPLHF
many	TRBV20-1	TRBD1	TRBJ2-7	TGCAGTGCTAGACCGAGGACAGGACAACCCTACGAGCAGTACTTC	CSARPRTGQPYEQYF
.	TRBV5-1	TRBD2	TRBJ2-7	TGCGCCAGCAGCTTGGGGCTGAGACTAGCGGGAGCTTCCGAGCAGTACTTC	CASSLGLRLAGASEQYF
.	TRBV7-2	.	TRBJ2-2	TGTGCCAGCAGCCAAGATCGGCGGACCGGGGAGCTGTTTTTT	CASSQDRRTGELFF
.	TRBV25-1	.	TRBJ1-2	TGTGCCAGCAGTGAATGGGGGTCTAACTATGGCTACACCTTC	CASSEWGSNYGYTF
.	TRBV10-3	.	TRBJ2-5	TGTGCCATCAGTGAGAATGAAGAGACCCAGTACTTC	CAISENEETQYF
many	TRBV12-3/TRBV12-4	TRBD1	TRBJ1-5	TGTGCCAGCAAAGGCGGACAGGGGGGGATCCAGCCCCAGCATTTT	CASKGGQGGIQPQHF
many	TRBV20-1	.	TRBJ1-2	TGCAGTGGAACCCTCCTACAGGGCCCACATGGCTACACCTTC	CSGTLLQGPHGYTF
many	TRBV20-1	.	TRBJ1-1	TGCAGTGCTATGGCCGGTGGGGCTGACACTGAAGCTTTCTTT	CSAMAGGADTEAFF
.	TRBV7-9	TRBD1	TRBJ1-2	TGTGCCAGTACACAGGGGGCGAACTATGGCTACACCTTC	CASTQGANYGYTF
few	TRBV30	TRBD1	TRBJ2-7	TGTGCCTGGAGCCTTGACAGGGGCCACGAGCAGTACTTC	CAWSLDRGHEQYF
.	TRBV6-2/TRBV6-3	TRBD2	TRBJ2-7	TGTGCCAGCAGTTACGCTAGCGGGAAGACCTACGAGCAGTACTTC	CASSYASGKTYEQYF
many	TRBV7-2	.	TRBJ1-2	TGTGCCAGCAGCTTAAGCACAGGGAGCGACTACACCTTC	CASSLSTGSDYTF
few	TRBV28	.	TRBJ1-3	TGTGCCAGCAGCCGGGGACGGACCTCTGGAAACACCATATATTTT	CASSRGRTSGNTIYF
many	TRBV3-1	.	TRBJ2-7	TGTGCCAGCAGCCAAGTGTCGGGCTACGAGCAGTACTTC	CASSQVSGYEQYF
.	TRBV5-6	.	TRBJ2-1	TGTGCCAGCAGCTTGGGACTGGCTATCTCCTACAATGAGCAGTTCTTC	CASSLGLAISYNEQFF
many	TRBV20-1	.	TRBJ2-7	TGCAGCGCGTGGCGACCAACCTACGAGCAGTACTTC	CSAWRPTYEQYF
.	TRBV7-2	.	TRBJ2-7	TGTGCCAGCAGCTTAGTAAGGGAAGCCTACGAGCAGTACTTC	CASSLVREAYEQYF
many	TRBV7-2	.	TRBJ1-6	TGTGCCAGCAGCCCAAAAATCACGAACTCACCCCTCCACTTT	CASSPKITNSPLHF
many	TRBV12-3/TRBV12-4	.	TRBJ1-4	TGTGCCAGCAGTTTCAGGGCGGGAGGGGGTGAAAAACTGTTTTTT	CASSFRAGGGEKLFF
few	TRBV19	TRBD1	TRBJ1-5	TGTGCCAGTACTACGGGGGACAGGGGTCAGCCCCAGCATTTT	CASTTGDRGQPQHF
.	TRBV29-1	TRBD2	TRBJ2-2	TGCAGCGTTGAAGGACTAGCGGGAGCTGTCGGGGAGCTGTTTTTT	CSVEGLAGAVGELFF
many	TRBV9	.	TRBJ2-2	TGTGCCAGCAGCGTAGGCCGCCGGGGTGGCTCCAAAGGGGCCGGGGAGCTGTTTTTT	CASSVGRRGGSKGAGELFF
few	TRBV28	.	TRBJ2-7	TGTGCCAGCAGACCTTTTGTGAGCTACGAGCAGTACTTC	CASRPFVSYEQYF
few	TRBV3-1	.	TRBJ1-5	TGTGCCAGCAGCCAAGATCTGGCACCTATGGGGCCCCAGCATTTT	CASSQDLAPMGPQHF
few	TRBV10-1	TRBD2	TRBJ2-1	TGCGCCAGCAGTCTGTCGCCGGGACTAGCGGGAGGAAGTAATGAGCAGTTCTTC	CASSLSPGLAGGSNEQFF
many	TRBV30	.	TRBJ1-1	TGTGCCTGGAGTGCGACGACACGCATGAACACTGAAGCTTTCTTT	CAWSATTRMNTEAFF
.	TRBV4-1	TRBD2	TRBJ2-7	TGCGCCAGCAGCCAAGATAATCCTAGCGGCCGCTACGAGCAGTACTTC	CASSQDNPSGRYEQYF
.	TRBV12-3/TRBV12-4	.	TRBJ2-2	TGTGCCAGCGGGCCCAACACCGGGGAGCTGTTTTTT	CASGPNTGELFF
many	TRBV29-1	.	TRBJ1-1	TGCAGCGTTGTGGGGATATGGGACACTGAAGCTTTCTTT	CSVVGIWDTEAFF
.	TRBV20-1	.	TRBJ2-7	TGCAGTGCTAGAGATCCGGTAGAAGGGAAGCAGTACTTC	CSARDPVEGKQYF
many	TRBV3-1	.	TRBJ1-5	TGTGCCAGCAGCCTATCCGGGACTGCGTATAGCAATCAGCCCCAGCATTTT	CASSLSGTAYSNQPQHF